This TCR beta chain originates from a study of blood T cell repertoires in COVID-19 (TCRdb year 2020). Describing the broader study: Samples from collaborators originated in the United States, Italy and Spain and spanned both the acute and convalescent phases of COVID-19. The prospective study material was composed of cDNA or gDNA derived from T cells, B-cell-depleted T cells, or PBMCs. The sample metadata nearly always contained a de-identified subject ID, COVID-19 status, age in years and sex. The repertoires were released in a freely available public database intended as a resource for research on the immune response to SARS-CoV-2. Where available, HLA class I and class II types were obtained from metadata supplied by the sample provider rather than from assay-based typing. The samples were drawn from the first 160 participants of the ongoing ImmuneRACE study and from some 1,300 subjects provided by 6 global collaborators. Deeply sampled blood TCRbeta repertoires from subjects exposed to, actively infected with, or recovered from COVID-19 were included in the dataset. The study at large found these results: The amount of clinical and demographic metadata varied by source and participant and was provided uncurated.

Enrolling through a virtual design, the prospective study's participants ranged in age from about 18 to 89 years and lived across roughly 23 United States geographic areas. To assign participants to cohorts, the prospective study relied on clinical history that participants themselves reported in a screening survey and a study questionnaire. In the prospective study, whole blood, serum and a nasopharyngeal or oropharyngeal swab were collected from each participant by mobile phlebotomists. Over a roughly 2-month period, participants in the prospective study had the option of providing additional blood draws and questionnaires. Blood samples from the prospective study were shipped frozen or at room temperature prior to DNA extraction. The junction shows trimming of 0 bases on V and 6 bases on J, plus 7 bases between the germline ends. The CDR3 runs 13 residues from the cysteine to the phenylalanine. Just CDR3 DNA is preserved here, 39 bases in frame from base 1. CDR1 MGHRA and CDR2 YSYEKL were looked up in the germline V gene.

TCRbeta CDR3 regions were amplified from genomic DNA by means of the immunoSEQ Assay, a bias-controlled multiplex PCR. The original methods were these. The number of nucleated cells in each sample was estimated by amplification of reference gene primers within the assay. To quantify the absolute abundance of each unique TCRbeta CDR3 rearrangement, sequence reads were collapsed and filtered. For each sample, productive Simpson clonality was calculated by taking the square root of Simpson's diversity index across productive rearrangements. The immuneACCESS repertoire file appears here via TCRdb, limited to in-frame rearrangements. These files lack a portion of the clones; in checked studies, under half of the deficit traces to unresolved V genes, and the cause of the others is not known. That table furnishes V, J and clone size, whereas the DNA furnished D and trimming. This sample has 200,000 or so clones in its table, and 70% to 90% of those were observed once. The ten largest clones capture about 4% of the sample.

With respect to this clone: Its antigen has not been determined. Base qualities are not provided; no much larger clone lies one nucleotide away.

The sequence derives from a woman aged 40 to 50 with acute COVID-19. The chain links TRBV4-1 with TRBJ2-3; confidence is insufficient to name the D gene. Sequencing was performed on PBMCs or T cells enriched from blood (not recorded which). The CDR3 corresponds to CASSQERPDTQYF. The nucleotide sequence is TGCGCCAGCAGCCAAGAGAGGCCGGATACGCAGTATTTT.